One T cell receptor (beta chain) is described in this entry. Germline and junction disagree at one end, which may indicate a read error. This sample was taken from a study of T-cell memory formation after mild COVID-19. Germline V gene lookup returns CDR1 SSHAT and CDR2 FNYEAQ (reference sequence). The CDR3 length is 15 residues. TCRdb called the 5' RACE reads again in MiXCR, with one record for every CDR3 protein. The table has under 250,000 distinct CDR3 sequences, over 9% seen once; the top ten hold 20% to 25%. The V call is TRBV7-7, the J call TRBJ2-1; 11 bases are shared with TRBD2. Sample: PBMCs or a T cell subset sorted from them (not recorded which). This clonotype was sampled from a man younger than 35 who had mild COVID-19 (a few samples of this study predate the infection). Cell type and time point are not known. In nucleotides, the CDR3 is TGTGCTAGCAGCTTAGAGGCTAGCGGGGGGAGTGAGCAGTTCTTC. This gives the protein CASSLEASGGSEQFF.